This is a list of T cell receptor beta chains from one sample in a study of T cells in Graves' hyperthyroidism and ophthalmopathy. TCRdb analysed the multiplex PCR reads with MiXCR anew, one entry per CDR3 protein. Of over 550,000 distinct CDR3 sequences listed, over 15% are singletons. The sequenced sample was blood. These TCRs come from a woman in her late teens or twenties with Graves' hyperthyroidism. Both conserved end residues are part of each CDR3.

>TRBV7-9|16
CASSPRRGLNTGELFF
>TRBV3-1|15
CASSRGTSGEYEQYF
>TRBV3-1|18
CASSQARQGGFLSYEQYF
>TRBV3-1|14
CASTYNGGYYGYTF
>TRBV19|14
CASSTGGAVYEQYF
>TRBV20-1|16
CSARSASGGLTDTQYF
>TRBV20-1|11
CSARANTEAFF
>TRBV28|17
CASSFTPDRMLNYGYTF
>TRBV27|12
CASTRGGGEQYF
>TRBV20-1|17
CSAQRGGLAGGTNEQFF
>TRBV28|16
CASSPRVAMNTGELFF
>TRBV9|14
CASSVARGGGTQYF
>TRBV19|16
CASDDRKKGTYQPQHF
>TRBV10-2|15
CASSDSGRIHNEQFF
>TRBV5-1|13
CASRSGPSNEQFF
>TRBV19|15
CASSTTPGYNSPLHF
>TRBV5-6|16
CASSLQFSPGTDTQYF
>TRBV18|15
CASSHGDWYQETQYF
>TRBV6-4|13
CASKARENTEAFF
>TRBV30|13
CACRTGGNEKLFF
>TRBV27|14
CASTSPTGSSPLHF
>TRBV7-2|13
CASETGQGSPLHF
>TRBV11-2|14
CASSPPQLWYEQYF
>TRBV14|14
CASSPSRFRDTQYF
>TRBV7-9|15
CASSLASMYQETQYF
>TRBV5-1|13
CAGLQELSDTQYF
>TRBV5-6|15
CASSFLRRVGTEAFF
>TRBV6-1|14
CASSPEDRNTEAFF
>TRBV19|14
CASSIDKGNTEAFF
>TRBV15|13
CATSRGGTGELFF
>TRBV20-1|15
CSATTSGGGTDTQYF
>TRBV20-1|13
CSAKWTGNTEAFF
>TRBV12-3/TRBV12-4|13
CASSRIVRAGYTF
>TRBV14|13
CASSPYGADTQYF
>TRBV4-1|15
CASSQVWGLSDEQFF
>TRBV6-1|15
CASWRQDSQNTEAFF
>TRBV5-6|16
CASSQGAGGSNQPQHF
>TRBV7-2|17
CASSPRPSGRKDNEQFF
>TRBV28|18
CASSESHLRDVRGNTIYF
>TRBV27|14
CASRWTASTDTQYF
>TRBV29-1|13
CSAATGGQETQYF
>TRBV9|14
CASSVSSTRNEQYF
>TRBV3-1|13
CASSPRDSHGYTF
>TRBV11-3|13
CASSLDPRQPQHF
>TRBV5-1|14
CASSLENEVKTQYF
>TRBV6-1|15
CASSSSGLSSYEQYF
>TRBV29-1|12
CSAGTAGNTIYF
>TRBV28|15
CASSSVAEVQETQYF
>TRBV7-2|20
CASSLVASGPLGGSYNEQFF
>TRBV7-2|16
CASSLASGASYNEQFF